This TCR beta chain derives from a study of cytomegalovirus exposure and HLA in healthy donors. In the study overall: Previous work identified 100 million or so unique TCR beta sequences from around 180 million T cells. Approximately 85 million unique TCRs from HLA-typed donors made up an early data release.

Turning to this clone: Its target is unknown. Given the absence of the conserved phenylalanine or tryptophan at the CDR3 end, a read error is likely. The DNA is left out, because the CDR3 cannot be placed on it with certainty; the CDR3 is given as TCRdb lists it.

Healthy individuals who donated bone marrow served as the donors. Ends included, the CDR3 has 9 residues. A multiplex PCR was run with 60 Vbeta primers and 13 Jbeta primers. The repertoire was sequenced with immunoSEQ multiplex PCR; TCRdb's copy has only in-frame clones and lacks some. The data hold 150,000 to 200,000 clones, with roughly 74% observed a single time. Study-wide results and limits: Per a prior analysis, the majority of TCR beta V segments were productive roughly 90% or roughly 30% of the time.

The sequencing input was PBMCs. This chain links TRBV21-1 with TRBJ1-4. TRBV21-1 is a pseudogene locus. This sequence originates from a female donor in good health and CMV-seronegative. This CDR3 reads CASSLPRDY.